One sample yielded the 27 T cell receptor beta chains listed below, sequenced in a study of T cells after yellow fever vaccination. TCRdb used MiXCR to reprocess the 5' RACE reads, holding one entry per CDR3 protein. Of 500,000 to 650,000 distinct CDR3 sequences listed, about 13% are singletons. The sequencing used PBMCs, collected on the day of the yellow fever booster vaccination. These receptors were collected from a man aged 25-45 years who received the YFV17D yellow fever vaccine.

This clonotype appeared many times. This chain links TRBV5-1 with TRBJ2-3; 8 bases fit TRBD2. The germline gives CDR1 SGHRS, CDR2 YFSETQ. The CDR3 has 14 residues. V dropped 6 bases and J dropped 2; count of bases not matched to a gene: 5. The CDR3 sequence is CASTGTSFTDTQYF. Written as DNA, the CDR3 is TGCGCCAGCACCGGGACTAGTTTCACAGATACGCAGTATTTT.

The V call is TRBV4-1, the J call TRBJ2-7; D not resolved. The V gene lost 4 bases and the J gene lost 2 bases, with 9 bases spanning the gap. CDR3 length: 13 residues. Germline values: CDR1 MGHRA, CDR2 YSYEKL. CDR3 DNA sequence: TGCGCCAGCAGCCGGGCGGTCCCCTACGAGCAGTACTTC. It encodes CASSRAVPYEQYF.

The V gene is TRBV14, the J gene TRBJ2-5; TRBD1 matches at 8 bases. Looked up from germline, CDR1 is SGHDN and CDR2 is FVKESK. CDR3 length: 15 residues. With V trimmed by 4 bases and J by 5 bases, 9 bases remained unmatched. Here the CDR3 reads CASSLRTGRAETQYF. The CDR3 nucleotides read TGTGCCAGCAGCCTCAGGACAGGGCGGGCCGAGACCCAGTACTTC.

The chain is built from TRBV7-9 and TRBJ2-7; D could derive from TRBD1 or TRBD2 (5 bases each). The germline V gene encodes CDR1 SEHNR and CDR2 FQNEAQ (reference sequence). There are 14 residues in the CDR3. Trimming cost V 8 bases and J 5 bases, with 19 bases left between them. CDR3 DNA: TGTGCCAGCGTTCCGTGGGGGATGTCCGACGAGCAGTACTTC. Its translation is CASVPWGMSDEQYF.

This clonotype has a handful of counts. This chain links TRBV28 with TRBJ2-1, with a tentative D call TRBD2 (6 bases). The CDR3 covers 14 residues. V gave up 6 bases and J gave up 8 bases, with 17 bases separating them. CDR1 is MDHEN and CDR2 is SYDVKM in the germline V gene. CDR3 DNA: TGTGCCAGCAGCTCACCGACTAGTGGCCATGAGCAGTTCTTC. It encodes CASSSPTSGHEQFF.

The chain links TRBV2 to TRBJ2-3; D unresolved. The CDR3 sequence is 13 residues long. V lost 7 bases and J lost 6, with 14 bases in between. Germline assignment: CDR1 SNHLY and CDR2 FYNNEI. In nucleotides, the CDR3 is TGTGCCAGCACCACCGATCAGTTGGATACGCAGTATTTT. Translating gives CASTTDQLDTQYF.

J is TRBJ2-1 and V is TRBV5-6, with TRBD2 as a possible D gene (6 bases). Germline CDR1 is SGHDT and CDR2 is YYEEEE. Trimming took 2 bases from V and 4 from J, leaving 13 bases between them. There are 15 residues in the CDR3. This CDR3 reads CASSFGNSGYNEQFF. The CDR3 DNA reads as TGTGCCAGCAGCTTCGGAAATAGCGGTTACAATGAGCAGTTCTTC. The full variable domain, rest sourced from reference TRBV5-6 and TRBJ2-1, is DAGVTQSPTHLIKTRGQQVTLRCSPKSGHDTVSWYQQALGQGPQFIFQYYEEEERQRGNFPDRFSGHQFPNYSSELNVNALLLGDSALYLCASSFGNSGYNEQFFGPGTRLTVL.

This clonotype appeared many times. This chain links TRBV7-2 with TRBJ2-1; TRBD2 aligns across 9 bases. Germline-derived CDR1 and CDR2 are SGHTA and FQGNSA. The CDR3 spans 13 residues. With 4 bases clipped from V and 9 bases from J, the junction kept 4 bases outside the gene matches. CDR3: CASSWGLAGEQFF. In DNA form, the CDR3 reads TGTGCCAGCAGCTGGGGACTAGCTGGTGAGCAGTTCTTC.

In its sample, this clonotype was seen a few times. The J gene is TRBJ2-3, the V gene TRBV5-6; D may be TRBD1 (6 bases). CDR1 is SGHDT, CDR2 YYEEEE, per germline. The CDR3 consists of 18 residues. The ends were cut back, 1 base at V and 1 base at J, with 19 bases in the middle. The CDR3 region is CASSLLRKRGIGTDTQYF. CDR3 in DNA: TGTGCCAGCAGCTTGTTGCGGAAGAGGGGGATAGGCACAGATACGCAGTATTTT. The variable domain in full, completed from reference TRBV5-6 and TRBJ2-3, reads DAGVTQSPTHLIKTRGQQVTLRCSPKSGHDTVSWYQQALGQGPQFIFQYYEEEERQRGNFPDRFSGHQFPNYSSELNVNALLLGDSALYLCASSLLRKRGIGTDTQYFGPGTRLTVL.

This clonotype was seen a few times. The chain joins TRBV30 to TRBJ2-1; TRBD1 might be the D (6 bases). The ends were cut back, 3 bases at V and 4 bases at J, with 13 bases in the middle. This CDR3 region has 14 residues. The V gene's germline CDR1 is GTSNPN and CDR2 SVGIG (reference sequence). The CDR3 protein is CAWRFAGTYNEQFF. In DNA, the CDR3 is TGTGCCTGGAGATTCGCAGGGACATACAATGAGCAGTTCTTC.

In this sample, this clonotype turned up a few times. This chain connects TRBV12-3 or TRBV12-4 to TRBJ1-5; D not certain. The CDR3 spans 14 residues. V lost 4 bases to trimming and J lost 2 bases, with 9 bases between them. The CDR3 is CASSSMGGNQPQHF. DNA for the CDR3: TGTGCCAGCAGTTCAATGGGTGGCAATCAGCCCCAGCATTTT.

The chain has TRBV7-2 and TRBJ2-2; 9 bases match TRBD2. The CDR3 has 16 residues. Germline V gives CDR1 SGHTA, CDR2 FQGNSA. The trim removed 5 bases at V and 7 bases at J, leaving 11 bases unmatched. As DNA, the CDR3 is TGTGCCAGCAGCGTCCCTAGCGGGATGGCCCTCGGGGAGCTGTTTTTT. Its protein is CASSVPSGMALGELFF.

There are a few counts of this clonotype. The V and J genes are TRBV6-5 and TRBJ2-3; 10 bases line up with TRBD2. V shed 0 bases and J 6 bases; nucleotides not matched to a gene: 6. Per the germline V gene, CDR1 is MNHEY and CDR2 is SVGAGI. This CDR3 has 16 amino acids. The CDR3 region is CASSYSVAGGLDTQYF. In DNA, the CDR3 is TGTGCCAGCAGTTACTCGGTAGCGGGAGGTCTCGATACGCAGTATTTT.

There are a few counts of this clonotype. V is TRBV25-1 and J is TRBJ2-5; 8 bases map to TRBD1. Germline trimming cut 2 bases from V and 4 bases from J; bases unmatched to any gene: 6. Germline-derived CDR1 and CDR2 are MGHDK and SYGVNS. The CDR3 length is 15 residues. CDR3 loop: CASSELQGAGETQYF. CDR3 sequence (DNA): TGTGCCAGCAGTGAACTGCAGGGGGCCGGAGAGACCCAGTACTTC.

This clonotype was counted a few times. CDR3 residues: CASSRDYRNTGELFF. DNA for the CDR3: TGCGCCAGCAGCCGGGACTACAGGAACACCGGGGAGCTGTTTTTT. This chain links TRBV4-3 with TRBJ2-2; 7 bases agree with TRBD2. V was clipped by 4 bases and J by 1 base; unmatched bases: 3. This CDR3 contains 15 residues. The germline V gene encodes CDR1 LGHNA and CDR2 YSLEER.

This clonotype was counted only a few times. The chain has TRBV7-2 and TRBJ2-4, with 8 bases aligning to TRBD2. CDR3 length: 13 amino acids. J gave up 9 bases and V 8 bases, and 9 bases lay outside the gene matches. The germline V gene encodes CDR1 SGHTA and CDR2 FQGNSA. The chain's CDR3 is CASSGAGGSIQYF. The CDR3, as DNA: TGTGCCAGCTCCGGGGCGGGGGGAAGCATTCAGTACTTC.

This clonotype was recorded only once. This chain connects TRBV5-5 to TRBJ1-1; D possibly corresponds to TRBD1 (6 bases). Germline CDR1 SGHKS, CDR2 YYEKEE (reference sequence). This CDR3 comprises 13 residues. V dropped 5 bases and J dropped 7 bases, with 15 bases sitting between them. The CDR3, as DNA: TGTGCCAGCAGATCCCGGACAGTCCTTGAAGCTTTCTTT. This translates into CASRSRTVLEAFF.

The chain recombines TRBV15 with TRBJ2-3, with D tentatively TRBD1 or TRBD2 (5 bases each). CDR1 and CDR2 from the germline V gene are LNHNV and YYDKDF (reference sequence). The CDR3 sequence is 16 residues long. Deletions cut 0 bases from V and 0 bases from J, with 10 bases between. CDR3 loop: CATSRDLGESTDTQYF. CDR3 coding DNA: TGTGCCACCAGCAGAGATCTGGGGGAAAGCACAGATACGCAGTATTTT.

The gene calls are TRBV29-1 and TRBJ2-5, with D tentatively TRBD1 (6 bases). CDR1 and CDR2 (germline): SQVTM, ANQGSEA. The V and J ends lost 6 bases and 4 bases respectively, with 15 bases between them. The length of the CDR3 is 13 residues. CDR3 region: CSVNGQQVETQYF. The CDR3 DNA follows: TGCAGCGTCAACGGACAGCAAGTAGAGACCCAGTACTTC.

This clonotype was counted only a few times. The CDR3 DNA is TGTGCCAGAACCCCAGGCCTACCCTACGAGCAGTACTTC. Protein product: CARTPGLPYEQYF. The chain combines TRBV21-1 with TRBJ2-7. TRBV21-1 is termed a pseudogene. The CDR3 is made up of 13 amino acids.

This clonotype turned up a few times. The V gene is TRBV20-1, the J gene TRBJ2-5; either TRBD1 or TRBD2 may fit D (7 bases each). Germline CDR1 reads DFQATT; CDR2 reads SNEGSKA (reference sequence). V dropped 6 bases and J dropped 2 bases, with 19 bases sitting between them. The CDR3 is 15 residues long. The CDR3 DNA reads TGCAGTGCCAGGGGGGGGTCTGAGGTTCAAGAGACCCAGTACTTC. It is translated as CSARGGSEVQETQYF.

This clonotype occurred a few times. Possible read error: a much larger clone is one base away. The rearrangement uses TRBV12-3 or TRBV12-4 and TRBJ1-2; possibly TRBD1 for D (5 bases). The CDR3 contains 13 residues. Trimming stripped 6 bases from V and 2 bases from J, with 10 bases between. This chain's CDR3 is CASSPTVNYGYTF. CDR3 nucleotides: TGTGCCAGCAGCCCGACAGTGAACTATGGCTACACCTTC.

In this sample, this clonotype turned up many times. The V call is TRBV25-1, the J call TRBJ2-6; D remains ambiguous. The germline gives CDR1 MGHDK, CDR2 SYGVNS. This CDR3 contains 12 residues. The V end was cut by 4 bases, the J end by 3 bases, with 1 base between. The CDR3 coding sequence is TGTGCCAGCAGTGTTGGGGCCAACGTCCTGACTTTC. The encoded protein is CASSVGANVLTF.

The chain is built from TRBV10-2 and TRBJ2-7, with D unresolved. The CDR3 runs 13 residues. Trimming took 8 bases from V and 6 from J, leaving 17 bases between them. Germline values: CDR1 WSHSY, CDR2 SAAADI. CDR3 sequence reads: CASGLLTASEQYF. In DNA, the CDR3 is TGCGCCAGCGGGCTTCTTACGGCTTCCGAGCAGTACTTC.

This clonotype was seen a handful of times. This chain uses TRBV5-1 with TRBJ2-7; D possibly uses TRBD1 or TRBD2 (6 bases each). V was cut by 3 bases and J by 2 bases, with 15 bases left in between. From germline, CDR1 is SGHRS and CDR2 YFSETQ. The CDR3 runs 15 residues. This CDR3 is CASSYAGGDTYEQYF. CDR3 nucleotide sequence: TGCGCCAGCAGCTACGCCGGCGGGGACACCTACGAGCAGTACTTC.

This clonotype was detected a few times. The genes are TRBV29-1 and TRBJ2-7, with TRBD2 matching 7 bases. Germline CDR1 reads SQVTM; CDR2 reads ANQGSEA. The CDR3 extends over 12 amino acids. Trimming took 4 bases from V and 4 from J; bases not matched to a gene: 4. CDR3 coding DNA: TGCAGCGTTGGCGGGGGAGGGTACGAGCAGTACTTC. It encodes CSVGGGGYEQYF.

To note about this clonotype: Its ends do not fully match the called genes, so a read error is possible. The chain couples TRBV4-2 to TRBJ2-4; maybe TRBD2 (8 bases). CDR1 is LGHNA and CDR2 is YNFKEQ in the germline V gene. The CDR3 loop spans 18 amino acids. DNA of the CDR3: TGTGCCATCAGCCCGGGACTAGGGGGCTCGATAGCCAAAAACATTCAGTACTTC. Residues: CAISPGLGGSIAKNIQYF.